Each of the 20 T cell receptor beta chains below was sequenced from the same sample in a study of blood T cell repertoires in COVID-19. TCRdb keeps only in-frame clones here, not all; method: immunoSEQ multiplex PCR. The table lists around 310,000 clones, roughly 86% of them singletons, with roughly a tenth in the top ten. Sequenced sample: PBMCs or T cells enriched from blood (not recorded which). The receptor source for this set is a young woman who had recovered from COVID-19.

The chain combines TRBV12-3 or TRBV12-4 with TRBJ1-1, with 7 positions matching TRBD1. The length of the CDR3 is 12 residues. Germline trimming cut 5 bases from V and 7 bases from J; bases unmatched to any gene: 4. CDR3 sequence (DNA): TGTGCCAGCAGTGGGACAGCCCTTGAAGCTTTCTTT. Protein: CASSGTALEAFF.

This clone was counted between two and nine times. The gene calls are TRBV5-1 and TRBJ2-1, with D perhaps matching TRBD2 (7 bases). Trimming took 4 bases from V and 2 from J, leaving 16 bases between them. The CDR3 length is 16 residues. In germline, CDR1 is SGHRS, CDR2 YFSETQ. CDR3 nucleotides: TGCGCCAGCAGCGGGGGCCCTAGCGGAGCCTACAATGAGCAGTTCTTC. It yields the protein CASSGGPSGAYNEQFF.

The chain couples TRBV7-9 to TRBJ2-5, with TRBD2 matching over 11 bases. CDR3 length: 15 amino acids. Trimming removed 7 bases from V and 4 bases from J; junction bases left unmatched: 8. Germline CDR1 is SEHNR and CDR2 is FQNEAQ (reference sequence). CDR3 protein: CASTPELAGVETQYF. CDR3 sequence (DNA): TGTGCCAGCACCCCCGAACTAGCGGGAGTAGAGACCCAGTACTTC.

This clone was picked up one time. This chain joins TRBV19 and TRBJ1-1, with no clear D. The CDR3 has 14 residues. V was trimmed by 8 bases and J by 1 base, leaving 14 bases between them. The germline V gene encodes CDR1 LNHDA and CDR2 SQIVND (reference sequence). In DNA form, the CDR3 reads TGTGCCAGTGGAGAGGCGCTAAAGAACACTGAAGCTTTCTTT. This translates into CASGEALKNTEAFF.

The chain carries TRBV6-5 and TRBJ2-5; TRBD2 agrees at 7 bases. The germline V gene encodes CDR1 MNHEY and CDR2 SVGAGI. The J segment lost 5 bases and the V segment lost 10 bases, leaving 10 bases of the junction unmatched. This CDR3 spans 13 amino acids. CDR3 DNA: TGTGCCACCATCTTCTACGGGAGGGAGACCCAGTACTTC. Residues: CATIFYGRETQYF.

The J gene is TRBJ2-1, the V gene TRBV19; D gene unclear. The CDR3 is 16 residues long. In germline, CDR1 is LNHDA, CDR2 SQIVND (reference sequence). V lost 6 bases, J lost 0 bases, and 15 bases lay in between. The CDR3 nucleotides read TGTGCCAGTAGGCAGCAGGCTTCCAGCTCCTACAATGAGCAGTTCTTC. It translates to CASRQQASSSYNEQFF.

The table lists this clone with a count of one. The chain uses TRBV6-2 or TRBV6-3 and TRBJ1-2; D gene ambiguous. The CDR3 is made up of 11 amino acids. Between the trimmed V and J ends, which lost 6 bases and 13 bases, there was a span of 15 bases. CDR1 MNHEY and CDR2 SVGEGT come from the germline V gene. CDR3 residues: CASSPFGQATF. The CDR3 DNA reads as TGTGCCAGCAGCCCATTTGGCCAGGCCACCTTC.

The chain recombines TRBV19 with TRBJ2-1, with D tentatively TRBD1 (6 bases). Trimming cost V 3 bases and J 5 bases, with 14 bases left between them. Germline CDR1 is LNHDA and CDR2 is SQIVND (reference sequence). The CDR3 extends over 15 amino acids. The CDR3 spells CASSIYRVKNNEQFF. In nucleotides, the CDR3 is TGTGCCAGTAGTATTTACAGGGTAAAAAACAATGAGCAGTTCTTC.

V is TRBV3-1 (or the pseudogene TRBV3-2) and J is TRBJ1-6; D is undetermined. The V gene lost 1 base and the J gene lost 7 bases, with 11 bases spanning the gap. Germline V gene lookup returns CDR1 LGHDT and CDR2 YNNKEL (reference sequence). This CDR3 contains 15 residues. The CDR3 bases are TGTGCCAGCAGCCAAGGGTACGCGGGGAATTCACCCCTCCACTTT. Protein sequence: CASSQGYAGNSPLHF.

This chain links TRBV7-9 with TRBJ1-5; 10 bases are shared with TRBD1. V lost 5 bases, J lost 7 bases, and 8 bases stayed unmatched. Germline V CDR1 and CDR2: SEHNR, FQNEAQ (reference sequence). This CDR3 has 15 residues. As DNA, the CDR3 is TGTGCCAGCAGCCCCGGGACAGGGGTTTCGCAGCCCCAGCATTTT. It specifies CASSPGTGVSQPQHF.

CDR3 in DNA: TGTGCCATCAGTGCCTCAGGGGGCGAGGACACTGAAGCTTTCTTT. Its translation is CAISASGGEDTEAFF. The chain links TRBV10-3 to TRBJ1-1; 8 positions match TRBD1. Germline assignment: CDR1 ENHRY and CDR2 SYGVKD. The CDR3 covers 15 residues. J gave up 3 bases and V 4 bases, and 7 bases lay outside the gene matches.

The CDR3 loop reads CASQGARNTEAFF. CDR3 bases: TGTGCCAGCCAGGGGGCCCGGAACACTGAAGCTTTCTTT. The chain has TRBV7-9 and TRBJ1-1, with 8 bases matching TRBD1. Trimming cost V 8 bases and J 1 base; bases outside gene matches: 3. This CDR3 comprises 13 residues. Germline V gene lookup returns CDR1 SEHNR and CDR2 FQNEAQ (reference sequence).

On this clone: Distinct nucleotide sequences in the sample also encode this CDR3. This sequence joins TRBV12-3 or TRBV12-4 and TRBJ2-1; possibly TRBD2 for D (5 bases). The V end was cut by 1 base, the J end by 4 bases, with 5 bases between. This CDR3 is 13 amino acids long. The CDR3 protein is CASSLGGYNEQFF. The CDR3 bases are TGTGCCAGCAGTTTAGGAGGGTACAATGAGCAGTTCTTC.

The chain carries TRBV11-1 and TRBJ2-2, with 10 bases that match TRBD1. CDR1 and CDR2 (germline): SGHAT, FQDESV (reference sequence). The J segment lost 5 bases and the V segment lost 1 base, leaving 4 bases of the junction unmatched. The CDR3 totals 16 residues. The CDR3, as DNA: TGTGCCAGCAGCTTAGATTTGGGACAGGGGACCGGGGAGCTGTTTTTT. It yields the protein CASSLDLGQGTGELFF.

This chain's CDR3 is CASSYSALSGNTIYF. As DNA, the CDR3 is TGTGCCAGCAGTTACTCGGCCTTGTCTGGAAACACCATATATTTT. V gene TRBV6-5 combines with J gene TRBJ1-3; D ambiguous. This CDR3 spans 15 amino acids. Germline loops: CDR1 MNHEY, CDR2 SVGAGI. V was clipped by 0 bases and J by 1 base, with 7 bases between them.

J is TRBJ1-4 and V is TRBV28, with D uncertain. Germline CDR1 is MDHEN and CDR2 is SYDVKM. V lost 5 bases to trimming and J lost 6 bases, with 7 bases between them. The CDR3 is made up of 12 amino acids. CDR3 coding DNA: TGTGCCAGCAGTCCCCCCTATGAAAAACTGTTTTTT. It is translated as CASSPPYEKLFF.

For the CDR3, the DNA is TGTGCCAGTAGTATAGGAGGCGGGCTAGCCTACAATGAGCAGTTCTTC. Amino acids: CASSIGGGLAYNEQFF. V gene TRBV19 combines with J gene TRBJ2-1; D is perhaps TRBD2 (5 bases). Germline V lookup: CDR1 LNHDA, CDR2 SQIVND (reference sequence). The CDR3 covers 16 residues. The V and J ends lost 1 base and 2 bases respectively, with 12 bases between them.

The V and J genes are TRBV28 and TRBJ2-7; 7 bases map to TRBD1. J gave up 2 bases and V 8 bases, and 3 bases lay outside the gene matches. The germline gives CDR1 MDHEN, CDR2 SYDVKM. This CDR3 is built from 12 residues. CDR3 nucleotide sequence: TGTGCCAGCCGGGACAGAACCTACGAGCAGTACTTC. It encodes CASRDRTYEQYF.

This clone appeared a few times. The J gene is TRBJ1-2, the V gene TRBV27, with a tentative D call TRBD1 (6 bases). The CDR3 covers 17 residues. Germline CDR1 reads MNHEY; CDR2 reads SMNVEV (reference sequence). V was clipped by 3 bases and J by 2 bases, with 19 bases between them. The CDR3 loop reads CASSLQGLFTSNYGYTF. The DNA for the CDR3 is TGTGCCAGCAGTTTGCAGGGGCTGTTCACCTCCAACTATGGCTACACCTTC.

The chain links TRBV6-5 to TRBJ1-2; 11 nucleotides align to TRBD1. The germline CDR1 and CDR2 sequences are MNHEY and SVGAGI. This CDR3 is 15 amino acids long. V lost 2 bases, J lost 6 bases, and 5 bases stayed unmatched. DNA of the CDR3: TGTGCCAGCAGTTACGGGACAGGGGGAGTCGATGGCTACACCTTC. This codes for CASSYGTGGVDGYTF.